The source of this T cell receptor beta chain is a study of shared clonotypes between healthy human individuals. This clone was found once. Spread over ten immunoSEQ deep assay plates, unsorted PBMC DNA underwent sequencing. The method was immunoSEQ multiplex PCR; TCRdb's version includes in-frame clones alone and lacks a portion of them. The sample lists about 460,000 clones; approximately 80% were seen once. The V gene's germline CDR1 is SNHLY and CDR2 FYNNEI. The CDR3 contains 15 residues. V was clipped by 6 bases and J by 0 bases; unmatched bases: 6. This chain connects TRBV2 to TRBJ1-2, with TRBD1 matching over 8 bases. The source material was PBMCs. The sequence derives from a woman between 35 and 50 years old in good health. Some clones in this sample may be carry-over from other donors' samples. The CDR3 sequence: CASRTGQGTNYGYTF. The CDR3 DNA follows: TGTGCCAGCAGAACCGGACAGGGTACTAACTATGGCTACACCTTC.